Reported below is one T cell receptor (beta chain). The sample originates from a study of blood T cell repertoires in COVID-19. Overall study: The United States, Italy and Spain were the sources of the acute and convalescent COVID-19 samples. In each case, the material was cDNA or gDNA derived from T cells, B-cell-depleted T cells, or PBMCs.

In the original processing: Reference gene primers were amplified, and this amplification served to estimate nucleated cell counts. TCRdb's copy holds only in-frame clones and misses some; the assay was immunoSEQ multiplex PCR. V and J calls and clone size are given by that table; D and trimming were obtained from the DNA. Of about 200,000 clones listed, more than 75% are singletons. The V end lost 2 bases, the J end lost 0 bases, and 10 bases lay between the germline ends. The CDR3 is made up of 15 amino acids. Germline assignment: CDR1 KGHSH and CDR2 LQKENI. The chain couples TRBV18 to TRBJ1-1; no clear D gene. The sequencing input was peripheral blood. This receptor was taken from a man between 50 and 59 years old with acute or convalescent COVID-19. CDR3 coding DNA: TGTGCCAGCTCACCAGGGCCAGGTATGAACACTGAAGCTTTCTTT. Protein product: CASSPGPGMNTEAFF.